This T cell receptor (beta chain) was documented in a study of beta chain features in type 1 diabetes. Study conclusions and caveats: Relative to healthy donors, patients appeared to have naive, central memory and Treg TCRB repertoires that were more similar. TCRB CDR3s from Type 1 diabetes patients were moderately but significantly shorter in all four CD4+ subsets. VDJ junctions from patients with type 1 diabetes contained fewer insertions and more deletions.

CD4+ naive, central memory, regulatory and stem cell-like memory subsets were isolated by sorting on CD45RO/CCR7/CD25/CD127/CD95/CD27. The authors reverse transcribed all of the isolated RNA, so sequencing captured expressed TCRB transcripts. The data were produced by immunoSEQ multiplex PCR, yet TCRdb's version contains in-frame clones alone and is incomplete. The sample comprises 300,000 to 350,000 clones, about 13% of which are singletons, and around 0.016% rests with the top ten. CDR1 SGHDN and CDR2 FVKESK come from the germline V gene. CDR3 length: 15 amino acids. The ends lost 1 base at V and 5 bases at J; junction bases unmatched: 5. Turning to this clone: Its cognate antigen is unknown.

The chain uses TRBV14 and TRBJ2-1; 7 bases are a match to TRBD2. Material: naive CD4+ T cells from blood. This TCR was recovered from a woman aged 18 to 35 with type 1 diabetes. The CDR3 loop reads CASSQALAANNEQFF. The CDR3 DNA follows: TGTGCCAGCAGCCAAGCTCTAGCGGCGAACAATGAGCAGTTCTTC.